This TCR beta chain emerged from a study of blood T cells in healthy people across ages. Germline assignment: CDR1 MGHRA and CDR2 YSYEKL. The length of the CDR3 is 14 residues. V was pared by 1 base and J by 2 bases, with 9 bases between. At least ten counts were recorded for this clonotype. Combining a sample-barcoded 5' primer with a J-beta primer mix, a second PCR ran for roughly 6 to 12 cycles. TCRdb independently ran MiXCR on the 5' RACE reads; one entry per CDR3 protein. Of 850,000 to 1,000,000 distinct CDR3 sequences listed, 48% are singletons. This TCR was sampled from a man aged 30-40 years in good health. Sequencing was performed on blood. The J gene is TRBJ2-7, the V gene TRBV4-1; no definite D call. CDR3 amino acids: CASSQALHPYEQYF. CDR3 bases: TGCGCCAGCAGCCAAGCTCTGCACCCCTACGAGCAGTACTTC.